Sequencing of this T cell receptor beta chain was carried out in a study of T cell responses to AZD1222 COVID-19 vaccine. Generated by immunoSEQ multiplex PCR, the TCRdb table keeps only in-frame clones and is missing some. Among roughly 140,000 clones listed, around 90% were seen once. Germline V gene lookup returns CDR1 SEHNR and CDR2 FQNEAQ (reference sequence). The CDR3 extends over 16 amino acids. Between the trimmed V and J ends, which lost 5 bases and 7 bases, there was a span of 18 bases. Sequences were derived from peripheral blood, sampled 28 days after the second AZD1222 dose. The chain employs TRBV7-9 and TRBJ1-6, with D possibly TRBD1 on 5 matching bases. This sequence originates from an adult who received the AZD1222 COVID-19 vaccine. The CDR3: CASSRQVQGGNSPLHF. Written as DNA, the CDR3 is TGTGCCAGCAGCCGCCAAGTCCAGGGCGGCAATTCACCCCTCCACTTT.